This section outlines one T cell receptor (beta chain) sequence together with its context. TCRdb keeps only in-frame clones here, not all; method: immunoSEQ multiplex PCR. This table holds about 72,000 clones, 80% to 95% found once. This specimen belongs to a study of OX40 agonist ivuxolimab in advanced cancers. The TCR comes from an adult with an advanced solid tumor such as melanoma, head and neck, liver or kidney cancer. The specimen was CD4+ or CD8+ T cells sorted from blood, collected in a trial of the OX40 agonist ivuxolimab.

The CDR3 region is CASSQGTSGRVSDTQYF. CDR3 DNA: TGTGCCAGCAGTCAAGGGACTAGCGGGAGAGTCTCAGATACGCAGTATTTT. The J gene is TRBJ2-3, the V gene TRBV27, with 14 positions matching TRBD2. The V and J ends lost 5 bases and 4 bases, in that order; junction bases with no gene match: 8. CDR1 and CDR2 (germline): MNHEY, SMNVEV (reference sequence). This CDR3 region has 17 residues.